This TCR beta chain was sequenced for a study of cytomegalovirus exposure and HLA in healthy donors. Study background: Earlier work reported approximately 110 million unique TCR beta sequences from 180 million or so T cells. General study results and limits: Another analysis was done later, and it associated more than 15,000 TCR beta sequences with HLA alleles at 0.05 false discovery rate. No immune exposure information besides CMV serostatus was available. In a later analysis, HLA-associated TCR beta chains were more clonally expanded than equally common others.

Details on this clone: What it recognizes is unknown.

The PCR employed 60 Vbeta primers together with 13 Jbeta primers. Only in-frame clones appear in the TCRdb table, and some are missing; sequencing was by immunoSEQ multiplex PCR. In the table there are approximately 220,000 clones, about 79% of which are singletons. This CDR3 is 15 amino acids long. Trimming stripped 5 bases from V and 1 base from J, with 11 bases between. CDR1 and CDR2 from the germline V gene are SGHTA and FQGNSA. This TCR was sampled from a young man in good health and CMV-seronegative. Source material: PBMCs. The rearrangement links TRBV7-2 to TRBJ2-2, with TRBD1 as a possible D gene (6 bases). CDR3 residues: CASSLLTGNTGELFF. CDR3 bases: TGTGCCAGCAGCCTGCTGACAGGGAACACCGGGGAGCTGTTTTTT.